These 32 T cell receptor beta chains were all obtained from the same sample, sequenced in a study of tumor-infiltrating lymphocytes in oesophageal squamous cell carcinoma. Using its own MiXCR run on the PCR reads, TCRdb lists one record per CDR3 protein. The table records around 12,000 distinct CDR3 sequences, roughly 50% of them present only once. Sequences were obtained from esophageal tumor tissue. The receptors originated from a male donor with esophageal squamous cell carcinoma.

DNA of the CDR3: TGTGCCAGCAGTTTATTCGTCGGCGGCGCCTCACACATTTATACGCAGTATTTT. Translating gives CASSLFVGGASHIYTQYF. This chain uses TRBV28 with TRBJ2-3; D gene ambiguous. In germline, CDR1 is MDHEN, CDR2 SYDVKM. With 1 base removed from V and 7 bases from J, the gap between germline ends came to 24 bases. This CDR3 has 18 residues.

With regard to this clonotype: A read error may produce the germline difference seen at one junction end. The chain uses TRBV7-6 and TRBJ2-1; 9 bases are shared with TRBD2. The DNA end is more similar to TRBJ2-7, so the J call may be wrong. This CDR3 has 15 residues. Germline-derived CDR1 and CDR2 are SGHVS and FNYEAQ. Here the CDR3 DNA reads TGTGCTAGCAGCTTATTTAGCGGGAGTTACAATGAGCAGTACTTC. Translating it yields CASSLFSGSYNEQYF.

In DNA, the CDR3 is TGTGCCAGTGCGGGGTCTAGCGGGAGCGAGACCCAGTACTTC. Protein sequence: CASAGSSGSETQYF. V gene TRBV19 combines with J gene TRBJ2-5, with 10 positions matching TRBD2. The CDR3 sequence is 14 residues long. CDR1 and CDR2 from the germline V gene are LNHDA and SQIVND (reference sequence). With 8 bases clipped from V and 5 bases from J, the junction kept 8 bases outside the gene matches. Supplemented by reference TRBV19 and TRBJ2-5, the full variable domain reads DGGITQSPKYLFRKEGQNVTLSCEQNLNHDAMYWYRQDPGQGLRLIYYSQIVNDFQKGDIAEGYSVSREKKESFPLTVTSAQKNPTAFYLCASAGSSGSETQYFGPGTRLLVL.

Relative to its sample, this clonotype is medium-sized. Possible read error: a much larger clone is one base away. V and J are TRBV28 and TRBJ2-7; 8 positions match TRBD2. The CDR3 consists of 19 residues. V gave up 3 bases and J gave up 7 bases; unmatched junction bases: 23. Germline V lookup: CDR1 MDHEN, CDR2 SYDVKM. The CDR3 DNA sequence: TGTGCCAGCAGTTTCCCCCGGGCTCTTTCAAGCGGGGGCTACAATGAGCAGTACTTC. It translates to CASSFPRALSSGGYNEQYF.

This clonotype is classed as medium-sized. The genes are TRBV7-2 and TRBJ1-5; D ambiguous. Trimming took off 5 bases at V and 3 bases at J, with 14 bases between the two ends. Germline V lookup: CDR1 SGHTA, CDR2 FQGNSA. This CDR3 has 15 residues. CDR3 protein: CASSQRSGDNQPQHF. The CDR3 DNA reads TGTGCCAGCAGCCAGAGGTCTGGGGACAATCAGCCCCAGCATTTT.

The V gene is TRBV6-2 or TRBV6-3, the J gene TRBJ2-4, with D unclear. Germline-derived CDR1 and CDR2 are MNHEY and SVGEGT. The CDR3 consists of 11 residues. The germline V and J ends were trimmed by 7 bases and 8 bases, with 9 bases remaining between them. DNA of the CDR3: TGTGCCAGCACGGCCCTCGACATTCAGTACTTC. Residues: CASTALDIQYF.

CDR3 region: CASSETGYLGTSLDEQFF. The CDR3 region has the DNA TGCGCCAGCAGTGAGACGGGCTACCTTGGGACTAGCTTAGATGAGCAGTTCTTC. This chain uses TRBV10-1 with TRBJ2-5; 9 nucleotides align to TRBD2. The J call may be in error: the DNA end matches TRBJ2-1 better. CDR1 is WNHNN and CDR2 is SYGVQD in the germline V gene (reference sequence). This CDR3 has 18 amino acids.

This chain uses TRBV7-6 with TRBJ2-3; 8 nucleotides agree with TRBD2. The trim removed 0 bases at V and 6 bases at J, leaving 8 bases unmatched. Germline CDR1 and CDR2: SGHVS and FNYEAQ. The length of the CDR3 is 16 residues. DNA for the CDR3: TGTGCCAGCAGCTTAGCTGGGACTAGAGAGCGGGATACGCAGTATTTT. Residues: CASSLAGTRERDTQYF.

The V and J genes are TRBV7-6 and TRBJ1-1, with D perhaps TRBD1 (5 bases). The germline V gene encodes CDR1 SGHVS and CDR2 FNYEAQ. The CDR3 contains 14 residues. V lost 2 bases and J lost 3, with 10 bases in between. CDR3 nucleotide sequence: TGTGCCAGCAGCTTAAAGGGCAGGGACACTGAAGCTTTCTTT. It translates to CASSLKGRDTEAFF.

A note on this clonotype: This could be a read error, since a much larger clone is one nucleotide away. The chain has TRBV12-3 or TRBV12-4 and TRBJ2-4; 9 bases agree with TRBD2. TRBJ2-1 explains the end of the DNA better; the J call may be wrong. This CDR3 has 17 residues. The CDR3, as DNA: TGTGCCAGCAGTTCTCGAAGGACTAGCGACTCCTCCTACGAGCAGTTCTTC. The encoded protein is CASSSRRTSDSSYEQFF.

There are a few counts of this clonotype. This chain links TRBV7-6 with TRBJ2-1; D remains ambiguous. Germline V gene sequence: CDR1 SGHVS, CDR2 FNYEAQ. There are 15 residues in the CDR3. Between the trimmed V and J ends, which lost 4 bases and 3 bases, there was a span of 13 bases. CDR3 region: CASSSPARSYNEQFF. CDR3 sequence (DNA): TGTGCCAGCAGCTCCCCCGCGCGGAGCTACAATGAGCAGTTCTTC.

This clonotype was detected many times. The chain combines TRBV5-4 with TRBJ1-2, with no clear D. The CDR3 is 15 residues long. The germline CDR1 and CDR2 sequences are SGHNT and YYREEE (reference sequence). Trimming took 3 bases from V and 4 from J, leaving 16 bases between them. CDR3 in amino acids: CASSSGLNQGYGYTF. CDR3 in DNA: TGTGCCAGCAGCTCCGGACTCAACCAAGGCTATGGCTACACCTTC.

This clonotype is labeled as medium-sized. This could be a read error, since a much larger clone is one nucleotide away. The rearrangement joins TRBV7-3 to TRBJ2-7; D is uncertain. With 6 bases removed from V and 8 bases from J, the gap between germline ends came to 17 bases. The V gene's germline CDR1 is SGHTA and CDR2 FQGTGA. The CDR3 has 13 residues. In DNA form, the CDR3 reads TGTGCCAGCAGTTCCTCTGGCCTACCACAGCAGTACTTC. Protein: CASSSSGLPQQYF.

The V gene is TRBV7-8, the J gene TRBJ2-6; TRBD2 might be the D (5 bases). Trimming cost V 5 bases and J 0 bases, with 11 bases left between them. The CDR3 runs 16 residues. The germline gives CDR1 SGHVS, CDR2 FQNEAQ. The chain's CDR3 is CASSKRTVSGANVLTF. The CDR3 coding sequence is TGTGCCAGCAGCAAAAGGACTGTCTCTGGGGCCAACGTCCTGACTTTC.

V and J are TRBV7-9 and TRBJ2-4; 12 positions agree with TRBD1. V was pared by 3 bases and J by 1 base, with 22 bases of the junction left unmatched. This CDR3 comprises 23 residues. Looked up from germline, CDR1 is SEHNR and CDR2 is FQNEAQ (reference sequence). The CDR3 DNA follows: TGTGCCAGCAGCTTCAATAGCGGGTGGACGGGACAGGGGGCAGGTACGGCCAAAAACATTCAGTACTTC. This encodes CASSFNSGWTGQGAGTAKNIQYF.

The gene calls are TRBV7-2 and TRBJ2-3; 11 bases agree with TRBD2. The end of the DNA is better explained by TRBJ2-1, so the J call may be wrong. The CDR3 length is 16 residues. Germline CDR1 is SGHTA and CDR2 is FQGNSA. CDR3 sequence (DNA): TGTGCCAGCAGCCCACAGGGACTAGCGGAGTCCAATGAGCAGTTCTTC. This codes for CASSPQGLAESNEQFF.

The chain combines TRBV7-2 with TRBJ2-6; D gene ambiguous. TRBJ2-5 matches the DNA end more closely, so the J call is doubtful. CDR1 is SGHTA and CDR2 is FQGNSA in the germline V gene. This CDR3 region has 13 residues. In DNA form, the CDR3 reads TGTGCCAGCAGCAAACAAGCCCAGGAGACCCAGTACTTC. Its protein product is CASSKQAQETQYF.

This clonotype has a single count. CDR3 sequence reads: CASSGNTDTQYF. DNA of the CDR3: TGTGCCAGCAGCGGAAACACAGATACGCAGTATTTT. The chain couples TRBV5-3 to TRBJ2-3; a possible D gene is TRBD2 (5 bases). TRBV5-3 is known as an ORF, though its function is uncertain. The CDR3 runs to 12 residues. Trimming cost V 8 bases and J 2 bases, with 9 bases left between them.

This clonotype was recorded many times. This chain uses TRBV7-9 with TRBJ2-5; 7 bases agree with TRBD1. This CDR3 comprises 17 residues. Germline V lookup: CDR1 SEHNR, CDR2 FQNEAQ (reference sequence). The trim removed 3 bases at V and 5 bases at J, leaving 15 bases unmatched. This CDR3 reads CASSFSTGTEGRETQYF. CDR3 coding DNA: TGTGCCAGCAGCTTCTCTACCGGGACAGAGGGGCGGGAGACCCAGTACTTC.

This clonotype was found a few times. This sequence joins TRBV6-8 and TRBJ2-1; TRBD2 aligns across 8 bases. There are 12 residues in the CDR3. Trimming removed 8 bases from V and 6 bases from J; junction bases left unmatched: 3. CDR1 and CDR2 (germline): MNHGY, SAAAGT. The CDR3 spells CASWTSRNEQFF. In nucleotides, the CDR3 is TGTGCCAGCTGGACTAGCCGCAATGAGCAGTTCTTC.

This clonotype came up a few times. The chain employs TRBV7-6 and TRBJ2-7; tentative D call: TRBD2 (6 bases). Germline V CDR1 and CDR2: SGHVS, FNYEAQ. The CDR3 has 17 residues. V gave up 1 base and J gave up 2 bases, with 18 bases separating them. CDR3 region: CASSLETEGRNPYEQYF. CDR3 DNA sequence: TGTGCCAGCAGCTTAGAGACGGAGGGGAGGAACCCCTACGAGCAGTACTTC.

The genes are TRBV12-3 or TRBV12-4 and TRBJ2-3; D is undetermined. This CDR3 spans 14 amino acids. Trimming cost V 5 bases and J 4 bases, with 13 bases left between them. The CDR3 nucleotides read TGTGCCAGCAGTCCCCCAAGCCCCCCAGATACGCAGTATTTT. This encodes CASSPPSPPDTQYF.

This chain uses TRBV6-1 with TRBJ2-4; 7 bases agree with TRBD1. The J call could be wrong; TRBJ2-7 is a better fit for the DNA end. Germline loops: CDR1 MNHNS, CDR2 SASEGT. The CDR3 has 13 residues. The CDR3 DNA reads TGTGCCAGCAGTAGCAGGGGGTACGACGAGCAGTACTTC. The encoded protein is CASSSRGYDEQYF.

CDR3 coding DNA: TGTGCCAGCAGCCGGACTAGCGGCTGGGAGCAGTACTTC. This encodes CASSRTSGWEQYF. This sequence joins TRBV11-2 and TRBJ2-4, with 10 positions matching TRBD2. V lost 5 bases, J lost 13 bases, and 8 bases stayed unmatched. The CDR3 sequence is 13 residues long. Germline-derived CDR1 and CDR2 are SGHAT and FQNNGV.

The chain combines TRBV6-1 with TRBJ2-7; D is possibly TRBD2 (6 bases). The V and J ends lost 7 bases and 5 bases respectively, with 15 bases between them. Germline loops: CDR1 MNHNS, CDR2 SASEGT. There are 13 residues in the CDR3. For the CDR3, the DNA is TGTGCCAGCACCTGGGGGGTTAGAAACGAGCAGTACTTC. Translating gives CASTWGVRNEQYF.

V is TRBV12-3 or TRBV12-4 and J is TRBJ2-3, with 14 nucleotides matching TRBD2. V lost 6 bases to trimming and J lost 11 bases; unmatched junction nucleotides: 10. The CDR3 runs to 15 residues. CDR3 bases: TGTGCCAGCAGCCGGACTAGCGGGAGGTACAATGAGCAGTATTTT. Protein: CASSRTSGRYNEQYF.

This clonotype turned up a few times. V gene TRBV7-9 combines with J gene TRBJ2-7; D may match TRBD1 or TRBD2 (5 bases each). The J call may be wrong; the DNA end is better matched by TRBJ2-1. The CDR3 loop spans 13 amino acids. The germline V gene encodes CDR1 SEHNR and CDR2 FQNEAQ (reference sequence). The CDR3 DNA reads TGTGCCAGCAGCTTATGGGGGTCCATAGAGCAGTTCTTC. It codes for CASSLWGSIEQFF.

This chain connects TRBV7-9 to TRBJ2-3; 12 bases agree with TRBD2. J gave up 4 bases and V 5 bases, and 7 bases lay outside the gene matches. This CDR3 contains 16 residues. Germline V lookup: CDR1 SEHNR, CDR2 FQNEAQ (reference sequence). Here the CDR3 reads CASSTRLAGAADTQYF. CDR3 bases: TGTGCCAGCAGCACTAGACTAGCGGGAGCGGCAGATACGCAGTATTTT.

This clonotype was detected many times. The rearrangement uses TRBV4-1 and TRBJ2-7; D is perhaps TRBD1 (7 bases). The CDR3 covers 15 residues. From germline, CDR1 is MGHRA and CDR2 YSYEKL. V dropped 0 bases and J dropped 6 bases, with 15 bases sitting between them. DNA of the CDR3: TGCGCCAGCAGCCAAGAGGAGGGGGCCTGGGGCGAGCAGTACTTC. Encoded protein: CASSQEEGAWGEQYF.

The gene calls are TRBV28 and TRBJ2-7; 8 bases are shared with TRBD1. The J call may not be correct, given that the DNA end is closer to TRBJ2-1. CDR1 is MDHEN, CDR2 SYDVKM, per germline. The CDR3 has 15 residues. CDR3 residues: CASSRARQGKNEQFF. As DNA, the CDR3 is TGTGCCAGCAGTCGAGCCCGACAGGGGAAGAATGAGCAGTTCTTC.

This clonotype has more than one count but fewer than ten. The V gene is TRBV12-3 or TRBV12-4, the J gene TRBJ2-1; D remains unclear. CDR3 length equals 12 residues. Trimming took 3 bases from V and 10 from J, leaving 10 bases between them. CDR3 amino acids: CASSLKPEEQFF. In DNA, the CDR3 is TGTGCCAGCAGTTTGAAGCCCGAGGAGCAGTTCTTC.

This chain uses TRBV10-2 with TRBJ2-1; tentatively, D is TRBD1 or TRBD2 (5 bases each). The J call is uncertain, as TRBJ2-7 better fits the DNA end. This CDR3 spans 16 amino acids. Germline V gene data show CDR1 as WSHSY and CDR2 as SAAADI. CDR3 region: CASSELRGYTYNEQYF. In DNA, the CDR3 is TGCGCCAGCAGTGAACTTCGGGGCTATACCTACAATGAGCAGTACTTC.